One and the same sample provided the 14 T cell receptor beta chains below, sequenced in a study of CDR3 diversity in severe acne. From the PCR reads, TCRdb called clonotypes with MiXCR, one entry per CDR3 protein. The data hold tens of thousands of distinct CDR3 sequences, with under 65% observed a single time. The sequenced material came from blood. These receptors all stem from a male donor in good health, without acne.

The V gene is TRBV5-4, the J gene TRBJ2-5; TRBD1 agrees at 12 bases. Germline V gene sequence: CDR1 SGHNT, CDR2 YYREEE (reference sequence). Trimming at V came to 3 bases and at J to 4 bases, leaving 13 bases not matched to a gene. The CDR3 runs 18 residues. The CDR3 protein is CASSWDRDRGPFRETQYF. CDR3 sequence (DNA): TGTGCCAGCAGCTGGGACCGGGACAGGGGGCCCTTCAGAGAGACCCAGTACTTC.

This clonotype has just a few counts. The chain employs TRBV10-1 and TRBJ1-2; no firm D call. Germline loops: CDR1 WNHNN, CDR2 SYGVQD (reference sequence). This CDR3 region has 13 residues. V was pared by 5 bases and J by 3 bases, with 10 bases between. CDR3 region: CASSPGIDYGYTF. In DNA form, the CDR3 reads TGCGCCAGCAGTCCGGGAATTGACTATGGCTACACCTTC.

This chain uses TRBV20-1 with TRBJ2-5; 12 positions match TRBD1. Germline CDR1 reads DFQATT; CDR2 reads SNEGSKA (reference sequence). The CDR3 covers 12 residues. CDR3 residues: CIGTGGEETQYF. The CDR3 DNA reads as TGCATCGGGACAGGGGGCGAAGAGACCCAGTACTTC.

This clonotype was seen ten or more times. The V gene is TRBV11-2, the J gene TRBJ2-5, with 10 bases lining up with TRBD1. With 1 base clipped from V and 3 bases from J, the junction kept 5 bases outside the gene matches. CDR3 length: 16 amino acids. Germline CDR1 reads SGHAT; CDR2 reads FQNNGV. The CDR3 DNA sequence: TGTGCCAGCAGCTTAGGGGACAGGGGAGCTGAAGAGACCCAGTACTTC. It codes for CASSLGDRGAEETQYF.

There are a few counts of this clonotype. This rearrangement joins TRBV7-9 to TRBJ1-1; possibly TRBD1 for D (5 bases). This CDR3 spans 13 amino acids. V was trimmed by 5 bases and J by 8 bases, leaving 15 bases between them. Germline CDR1 SEHNR, CDR2 FQNEAQ (reference sequence). The CDR3 DNA reads as TGTGCCAGCAGCCGAGTGGGGCGAGAGGAAGCTTTCTTT. The encoded protein is CASSRVGREEAFF.

J is TRBJ1-4 and V is TRBV29-1; 10 positions agree with TRBD1. The CDR3 spans 14 residues. CDR1 is SQVTM and CDR2 is ANQGSEA in the germline V gene. The ends lost 4 bases at V and 8 bases at J; junction bases unmatched: 7. CDR3 nucleotide sequence: TGCAGCGTTGGCGAGGGACAGGGGAGGGAAAAACTGTTTTTT. Translated, it gives CSVGEGQGREKLFF.

J is TRBJ2-3 and V is TRBV19; 7 nucleotides align to TRBD2. The V and J ends lost 5 bases and 2 bases, in that order; junction bases with no gene match: 7. The CDR3 is 15 residues long. Germline values: CDR1 LNHDA, CDR2 SQIVND (reference sequence). CDR3 sequence (DNA): TGTGCCAGTAGTTTCGGCCTAGCGGTCACAGATACGCAGTATTTT. Its protein is CASSFGLAVTDTQYF.

By share, this clonotype counts as medium-sized. The V gene is TRBV10-3, the J gene TRBJ2-7; tentatively, D is TRBD2 (5 bases). Trimming cost V 4 bases and J 7 bases, with 23 bases left between them. This CDR3 has 16 residues. Germline-derived CDR1 and CDR2 are ENHRY and SYGVKD. The CDR3 coding sequence is TGTGCCATCAGTGTGGGTGAGACCTACCAAACGGGGGAGCAGTACTTC. Amino acid sequence: CAISVGETYQTGEQYF.

A word on this clonotype: A much larger clonotype is one base distant, so this may be a read error. It is likely a read error, because the conserved phenylalanine at the end of the CDR3 is missing. V and J are TRBV9 and TRBJ2-4, with a weak D call TRBD2 (7 bases). CDR1 and CDR2 (germline): SGDLS, YYNGEE. The CDR3 contains 13 residues. Trimming took off 4 bases at V and 6 bases at J, with 11 bases between the two ends. The CDR3 protein is CASSSAGANIQYL. The CDR3 DNA is TGTGCCAGCAGCTCGGCGGGGGCAAACATTCAGTACCTC.

The J gene is TRBJ2-3, the V gene TRBV2; D gene ambiguous. The length of the CDR3 is 10 residues. Looked up from germline, CDR1 is SNHLY and CDR2 is FYNNEI. V lost 8 bases, J lost 4 bases, and 4 bases lay in between. The CDR3 coding sequence is TGTGCCAGCGCAGCAGATACGCAGTATTTT. Amino acids: CASAADTQYF.

This chain connects TRBV7-2 to TRBJ1-3; D unresolved. V lost 1 base to trimming and J lost 9 bases, with 10 bases between them. This CDR3 is 13 amino acids long. Germline V gene sequence: CDR1 SGHTA, CDR2 FQGNSA. The CDR3 DNA reads as TGTGCCAGCAGCTTAGATCGGCCAGGCACCATATATTTT. Amino acid sequence: CASSLDRPGTIYF. The whole variable domain, remainder taken from reference TRBV7-2 and TRBJ1-3, is GAGVSQSPSNKVTEKGKDVELRCDPISGHTALYWYRQSLGQGLEFLIYFQGNSAPDKSGLPSDRFSAERTGGSVSTLTIQRTQQEDSAVYLCASSLDRPGTIYFGEGSWLTVV.

This clonotype is deemed medium-sized (0.01 to 0.1%). The gene calls are TRBV20-1 and TRBJ2-7; perhaps TRBD2 as D (6 bases). In germline, CDR1 is DFQATT, CDR2 SNEGSKA (reference sequence). The CDR3 spans 12 residues. With 6 bases removed from V and 0 bases from J, the gap between germline ends came to 9 bases. This CDR3 reads CSAWDFSYEQYF. The CDR3 DNA is TGCAGTGCCTGGGACTTCTCCTACGAGCAGTACTTC.

This clonotype was seen repeatedly, ten times or more. The rearrangement joins TRBV30 to TRBJ1-5, with no clear D. The CDR3 contains 13 residues. V was pared by 4 bases and J by 3 bases, with 10 bases between. Germline CDR1 GTSNPN, CDR2 SVGIG (reference sequence). The CDR3 reads CAWNRKYNQPQHF. The CDR3 DNA follows: TGTGCCTGGAACAGAAAGTACAATCAGCCCCAGCATTTT.

This clonotype has at least ten counts. This rearrangement joins TRBV29-1 to TRBJ1-1; 8 bases fit TRBD1. The CDR3 has 13 amino acids. Germline assignment: CDR1 SQVTM and CDR2 ANQGSEA. The trim removed 6 bases at V and 4 bases at J, leaving 7 bases unmatched. The CDR3 sequence is CSVTGQEGTEAFF. CDR3 nucleotide sequence: TGCAGCGTCACGGGACAGGAGGGCACTGAAGCTTTCTTT.